Following are 20 T cell receptor beta chains from one sample sequenced in a study of OX40 agonist ivuxolimab in advanced cancers. The data were produced by immunoSEQ multiplex PCR, yet TCRdb's version contains in-frame clones alone and is incomplete. The table lists 72,000 or so clones, 88% of them singletons, with 0.85% to 1% in the top ten. The sequencing here drew on CD4+ or CD8+ T cells sorted from blood, taken in a trial of the OX40 agonist ivuxolimab. The source of these receptors is an adult with an advanced solid tumor such as melanoma, head and neck, liver or kidney cancer.

The rearrangement joins TRBV5-5 to TRBJ2-5; maybe TRBD2 (7 bases). In germline, CDR1 is SGHKS, CDR2 YYEKEE (reference sequence). This CDR3 contains 17 residues. V lost 4 bases, J lost 3 bases, and 22 bases lay in between. The CDR3 spells CASSLLGGPGGEETQYF. The CDR3 nucleotides are TGTGCCAGCAGCCTCTTGGGGGGGCCTGGTGGCGAAGAGACCCAGTACTTC.

The V and J genes are TRBV15 and TRBJ1-4; 8 bases line up with TRBD1. Germline V gene data show CDR1 as LNHNV and CDR2 as YYDKDF (reference sequence). Losses at the gene ends were 2 bases for V and 4 bases for J; bases not matched to a gene: 6. The CDR3 loop spans 16 amino acids. The CDR3 spells CATSRPPGQGNEKLFF. CDR3 in DNA: TGTGCCACCAGCAGACCCCCCGGACAGGGTAATGAAAAACTGTTTTTT.

This clone came up once. V is TRBV5-4 and J is TRBJ2-1; 9 bases line up with TRBD1. Germline-derived CDR1 and CDR2 are SGHNT and YYREEE (reference sequence). The V segment lost 3 bases and the J segment 1 base; nucleotides outside the gene matches: 5. This CDR3 is built from 16 residues. The CDR3 loop is CASSWGGTGSYNEQFF. The CDR3 coding sequence is TGTGCCAGCAGCTGGGGCGGGACAGGGTCCTACAATGAGCAGTTCTTC.

The chain recombines TRBV9 with TRBJ2-1; 9 nucleotides match TRBD2. The V and J ends lost 4 bases and 5 bases, in that order; junction bases with no gene match: 10. The CDR3 sequence is 16 residues long. CDR1 is SGDLS, CDR2 YYNGEE, per germline. CDR3 region: CASSPLPAGGHNEQFF. CDR3 nucleotides: TGTGCCAGCAGCCCGCTCCCGGCGGGGGGGCACAATGAGCAGTTCTTC. The complete variable domain, with remaining parts taken from reference TRBV9 and TRBJ2-1, reads DSGVTQTPKHLITATGQRVTLRCSPRSGDLSVYWYQQSLDQGLQFLIQYYNGEERAKGNILERFSAQQFPDLHSELNLSSLELGDSALYFCASSPLPAGGHNEQFFGPGTRLTVL.

This chain uses TRBV13 with TRBJ2-3; 8 bases line up with TRBD2. The length of the CDR3 is 17 residues. Germline CDR1 and CDR2: PRHDT and FYEKMQ (reference sequence). The ends lost 5 bases at V and 6 bases at J; junction bases unmatched: 16. The CDR3 DNA follows: TGTGCCAGCAGCACTCGGACTAGCTTCTTGGGATTTGATACGCAGTATTTT. It is translated as CASSTRTSFLGFDTQYF.

CDR3 residues: CASSLFLAGGLGEQFF. In nucleotides, the CDR3 is TGTGCCAGCAGCCTATTTCTAGCGGGGGGGCTAGGGGAGCAGTTCTTC. This chain connects TRBV5-4 to TRBJ2-1; 12 bases line up with TRBD2. After removal of 4 bases from V and 10 bases from J, the junction contained 12 bases not matched to a gene. The CDR3 totals 16 residues. In germline, CDR1 is SGHNT, CDR2 YYREEE (reference sequence). The variable domain in full, completed from reference TRBV5-4 and TRBJ2-1, reads ETGVTQSPTHLIKTRGQQVTLRCSSQSGHNTVSWYQQALGQGPQFIFQYYREEENGRGNFPPRFSGLQFPNYSSELNVNALELDDSALYLCASSLFLAGGLGEQFFGPGTRLTVL.

The table lists this clone with a count of one. This chain links TRBV28 with TRBJ2-7; 11 positions match TRBD2. The V segment lost 5 bases and the J segment 2 bases; nucleotides outside the gene matches: 5. Germline CDR1 and CDR2: MDHEN and SYDVKM. The CDR3 extends over 15 amino acids. The CDR3 sequence: CASSPPSGRTYEQYF. CDR3 nucleotide sequence: TGTGCCAGCAGTCCCCCTAGCGGGAGGACCTACGAGCAGTACTTC.

The chain uses TRBV7-9 and TRBJ2-5; 8 bases match TRBD1. The V gene end was trimmed by 1 base and the J gene end by 4 bases; junction bases not matched to a gene: 11. Germline-derived CDR1 and CDR2 are SEHNR and FQNEAQ (reference sequence). CDR3 size: 17 residues. The CDR3 bases are TGTGCCAGCAGCTTAGACCACACAGGGGGTCAGAGAGAGACCCAGTACTTC. This codes for CASSLDHTGGQRETQYF.

The chain employs TRBV18 and TRBJ1-5; no clear D gene. Trimming removed 2 bases from V and 4 bases from J, with 9 bases in between. The CDR3 is 14 residues long. Germline CDR1 and CDR2: KGHSH and LQKENI. CDR3 coding DNA: TGTGCCAGCTCACCAACCCGGACTAATCAGCCCCAGCATTTT. Translating it yields CASSPTRTNQPQHF.

The gene calls are TRBV6-1 and TRBJ1-1; D is unresolved. V dropped 3 bases and J dropped 1 base, with 9 bases sitting between them. The CDR3 is 14 residues long. Germline V gene lookup returns CDR1 MNHNS and CDR2 SASEGT. The CDR3 reads CASSDAGRNTEAFF. In DNA form, the CDR3 reads TGTGCCAGCAGTGATGCAGGCAGGAACACTGAAGCTTTCTTT.

The chain couples TRBV7-3 to TRBJ2-7, with D possibly being TRBD1 (6 bases). Germline-derived CDR1 and CDR2 are SGHTA and FQGTGA. This CDR3 is 16 amino acids long. V was shortened by 0 bases and J by 0 bases, with 12 bases between the two germline ends. CDR3 sequence: CASSLTRDTASYEQYF. CDR3 DNA: TGTGCCAGCAGCTTAACTAGGGACACCGCCTCCTACGAGCAGTACTTC.

The chain carries TRBV7-2 and TRBJ2-7, with a weak D call TRBD1 (5 bases). V lost 3 bases and J lost 0, with 12 bases in between. The CDR3 extends over 15 amino acids. Germline V gives CDR1 SGHTA, CDR2 FQGNSA. The DNA for the CDR3 is TGTGCCAGCAGCTTGGGGCTAGTGAGCTCCTACGAGCAGTACTTC. Amino acid sequence: CASSLGLVSSYEQYF.

This chain uses TRBV29-1 with TRBJ1-5; 8 nucleotides agree with TRBD1. Trimming removed 6 bases from V and 5 bases from J; junction bases left unmatched: 6. This CDR3 comprises 13 residues. Germline V gene sequence: CDR1 SQVTM, CDR2 ANQGSEA. CDR3 sequence reads: CSVGQGRHQPQHF. CDR3 coding DNA: TGCAGCGTAGGACAGGGTAGGCATCAGCCCCAGCATTTT.

The gene calls are TRBV7-9 and TRBJ2-6; D unclear. CDR1 and CDR2 from the germline V gene are SEHNR and FQNEAQ (reference sequence). Trimming pared 0 bases from V and 4 bases from J, leaving 7 bases between. The CDR3 is 15 residues long. The CDR3 bases are TGTGCCAGCAGCTTAGCGGGAACCGGGGCCAACGTCCTGACTTTC. It translates to CASSLAGTGANVLTF. The full variable domain, with the rest looked up from reference TRBV7-9 and TRBJ2-6, is DTGVSQNPRHKITKRGQNVTFRCDPISEHNRLYWYRQTLGQGPEFLTYFQNEAQLEKSRLLSDRFSAERPKGSFSTLEIQRTEQGDSAMYLCASSLAGTGANVLTFGAGSRLTVL.

This clone was recorded a few times. CDR3 residues: CAWSARQLYNEQFF. The CDR3, as DNA: TGTGCCTGGAGTGCGAGACAGCTATACAATGAGCAGTTCTTC. The chain couples TRBV30 to TRBJ2-1; tentative D call: TRBD1 (5 bases). CDR3 length equals 14 residues. Looked up from germline, CDR1 is GTSNPN and CDR2 is SVGIG (reference sequence). Trimming cost V 1 base and J 4 bases, with 11 bases left between them.

This clone has only a few counts. In DNA, the CDR3 is TGTGCCAGCAGCGTGGAGCGAGAGCAGTACTTC. This codes for CASSVEREQYF. This sequence joins TRBV28 and TRBJ2-7; D gene ambiguous. The germline gives CDR1 MDHEN, CDR2 SYDVKM. V was shortened by 6 bases and J by 7 bases, with 10 bases between the two germline ends. The CDR3 is 11 amino acids.

The CDR3 sequence is CASSPQGVPDSPLHF. CDR3 coding DNA: TGTGCCAGCAGTCCTCAGGGGGTTCCCGATTCACCCCTCCACTTT. The chain joins TRBV28 to TRBJ1-6; 7 bases map to TRBD1. This CDR3 is built from 15 residues. Trimming cost V 5 bases and J 8 bases; bases outside gene matches: 9. Germline V gene lookup returns CDR1 MDHEN and CDR2 SYDVKM.

The chain couples TRBV27 to TRBJ1-1, with D uncertain. CDR3 length: 14 residues. V was pared by 6 bases and J by 1 base, with 12 bases between. Germline lookup yields CDR1 MNHEY and CDR2 SMNVEV (reference sequence). The CDR3 loop reads CASRDSRANTEAFF. As DNA, the CDR3 is TGTGCCAGCAGGGATTCTAGGGCGAACACTGAAGCTTTCTTT.

This CDR3 reads CAIRDSTSYEQYF. For the CDR3, the DNA is TGTGCCATCCGGGACAGTACCTCCTACGAGCAGTACTTC. The rearrangement uses TRBV6-6 and TRBJ2-7, with 7 bases identical to TRBD1. V trimming: 10 bases; J trimming: 0 bases; junction bases outside the gene matches: 6. From germline, CDR1 is MNHNY and CDR2 SVGAGI (reference sequence). This CDR3 is 13 amino acids long.

This clone appeared once. The chain carries TRBV5-1 and TRBJ1-3; 8 bases are a match to TRBD1. The J segment lost 6 bases and the V segment lost 4 bases, leaving 6 bases of the junction unmatched. The CDR3 is 14 amino acids. Looked up from germline, CDR1 is SGHRS and CDR2 is YFSETQ. This CDR3 reads CASSIGTGQNTIYF. The CDR3 bases are TGCGCCAGCAGCATCGGGACAGGACAAAACACCATATATTTT.